This TCR beta chain derives from a study of cytomegalovirus exposure and HLA in healthy donors. This clone was counted between two and nine times. Its antigen is unknown. General study results and limits: The study labeled 180 or so TCR beta chains cytomegalovirus-associated.

The method was immunoSEQ multiplex PCR; TCRdb's version includes in-frame clones alone and lacks a portion of them. There are 200,000 or so clones in the sample; roughly 84% occur only once, and 10% to 15% lies in the top ten. Sequencing used PBMCs. The sequence came from a woman aged 25-40 years in good health and CMV-seropositive.

The chain's CDR3 is CSALLDRTAFF. For the CDR3, the DNA is TGCAGTGCACTTCTAGACAGGACCGCTTTCTTT. The genes are TRBV20-1 and TRBJ1-1; TRBD1 is a possible D gene (6 bases). The CDR3 sequence is 11 residues long. V lost 6 bases and J lost 11, with 16 bases in between. The germline V gene has CDR1 DFQATT and CDR2 SNEGSKA (reference sequence).